The 26 T cell receptor beta chains below all came from one sample that was sequenced in a study of T cells in Graves' hyperthyroidism and ophthalmopathy. Regions amplified from RNA transcripts were the TCR beta CDR3 regions. The HTBI primer set drove a first-round RT-PCR of the TCR CDR3. MiXCR was run by TCRdb on the multiplex PCR reads, yielding one entry per CDR3 protein. Of about 660,000 distinct CDR3 sequences in the sample, less than 45% are singletons; the top ten hold about 7.7%. Sequencing input: peripheral blood or thyroid tissue (not recorded which). The source of these receptors is an adult man with Graves' disease, either hyperthyroidism or ophthalmopathy (not recorded which).

This clonotype was found many times. The CDR3 sequence: CASRSQGNSNQPQHF. As DNA, the CDR3 is TGTGCCAGCAGGTCCCAGGGAAATAGCAATCAGCCCCAGCATTTT. This chain uses TRBV2 with TRBJ1-5; perhaps TRBD1 as D (5 bases). Trimming stripped 6 bases from V and 0 bases from J, with 12 bases between. The CDR3 is 15 amino acids. Per the germline V gene, CDR1 is SNHLY and CDR2 is FYNNEI.

This clonotype has ten or more counts. J is TRBJ1-1 and V is TRBV10-3, with 9 bases lining up with TRBD1. The CDR3 runs 15 residues. Germline CDR1 reads ENHRY; CDR2 reads SYGVKD. The ends lost 4 bases at V and 3 bases at J; junction bases unmatched: 6. Written as DNA, the CDR3 is TGTGCCATCAGTGCGACGGGACAGGGTGACACTGAAGCTTTCTTT. Translation gives CAISATGQGDTEAFF.

The chain is built from TRBV2 and TRBJ2-5; TRBD2 matches 10 bases. Germline lookup yields CDR1 SNHLY and CDR2 FYNNEI. Trimming at V came to 7 bases and at J to 2 bases, leaving 10 bases not matched to a gene. There are 16 residues in the CDR3. The CDR3 spells CASKELAGAPQETQYF. CDR3 bases: TGTGCCAGCAAAGAGCTAGCGGGGGCGCCTCAAGAGACCCAGTACTTC.

The chain has TRBV6-6 and TRBJ1-2; possible D gene TRBD1, 5 bases. The CDR3 has 15 residues. Germline V CDR1 and CDR2: MNHNY, SVGAGI (reference sequence). The germline V and J ends were trimmed by 2 bases and 4 bases, with 14 bases remaining between them. CDR3 sequence: CASSYGQGSGYGYTF. CDR3 nucleotide sequence: TGTGCCAGCAGTTACGGGCAGGGTAGCGGCTATGGCTACACCTTC.

At least ten counts were recorded for this clonotype. The chain joins TRBV10-3 to TRBJ2-7; 15 bases are shared with TRBD2. Per the germline V gene, CDR1 is ENHRY and CDR2 is SYGVKD. Trimming cost V 5 bases and J 9 bases; bases outside gene matches: 2. The CDR3 extends over 13 amino acids. The DNA for the CDR3 is TGTGCCATCAGTCCGGGACTAGCGGGAGGGCAGTACTTC. Protein sequence: CAISPGLAGGQYF.

This chain links TRBV25-1 with TRBJ1-1; D possibly corresponds to TRBD1 (5 bases). Germline V lookup: CDR1 MGHDK, CDR2 SYGVNS. The CDR3 sequence is 13 residues long. V lost 6 bases and J lost 4, with 12 bases in between. Here the CDR3 DNA reads TGTGCCAGCAGGGCAGGGCTTGCCACTGAAGCTTTCTTT. Translating gives CASRAGLATEAFF.

This chain joins TRBV20-1 and TRBJ1-4; D is undetermined. CDR3 size: 16 residues. Trimming left V 0 bases short and J 0 bases short, with 11 bases between. Germline values: CDR1 DFQATT, CDR2 SNEGSKA (reference sequence). The CDR3 here is CSARDGQPATNEKLFF. The CDR3 DNA reads as TGCAGTGCTAGAGACGGGCAGCCCGCAACTAATGAAAAACTGTTTTTT.

This chain uses TRBV25-1 with TRBJ2-5, with TRBD1 identical over 9 bases. V shed 6 bases, J shed 7 bases, and the junction held 3 bases outside the gene matches. This CDR3 comprises 12 residues. CDR1 is MGHDK, CDR2 SYGVNS, per germline. The CDR3 region has the DNA TGTGCCAGCAGACAGGGGGCCGGGACCCAGTACTTC. Translated, it gives CASRQGAGTQYF.

This clonotype has at least ten counts. This chain connects TRBV20-1 to TRBJ2-7; TRBD2 might be the D (5 bases). The CDR3 has 13 residues. CDR1 is DFQATT and CDR2 is SNEGSKA in the germline V gene (reference sequence). V was clipped by 3 bases and J by 2 bases, with 11 bases between them. The CDR3 loop is CSARAPSTYEQYF. The CDR3 DNA sequence: TGCAGTGCTAGGGCCCCTAGCACCTACGAGCAGTACTTC.

In this sample, this clonotype turned up many times. The chain is built from TRBV7-2 and TRBJ1-2; D remains ambiguous. Germline V CDR1 and CDR2: SGHTA, FQGNSA. Trimming took 0 bases from V and 3 from J, leaving 11 bases between them. The CDR3 covers 15 residues. DNA of the CDR3: TGTGCCAGCAGCTTAGCCCGGCCAGGACACTATGGCTACACCTTC. Protein sequence: CASSLARPGHYGYTF.

With respect to this clonotype: A much larger clone lies one base from this, so it may be a read error. The chain is built from TRBV12-3 or TRBV12-4 and TRBJ1-2, with 7 bases lining up with TRBD1. This CDR3 contains 14 residues. Unmatched junction bases numbered 11, after V lost 6 bases and J lost 7 bases. This CDR3 reads CASSLAAQGFGYTF. In DNA, the CDR3 is TGTGCCAGCAGCCTCGCCGCACAGGGGTTTGGCTACACCTTC.

The chain joins TRBV7-8 to TRBJ2-5; 13 bases agree with TRBD2. V lost 5 bases to trimming and J lost 5 bases; unmatched junction nucleotides: 26. This CDR3 is built from 22 residues. CDR1 is SGHVS, CDR2 FQNEAQ, per germline. The CDR3 nucleotides are TGTGCCAGCAGCCCGAGCCCCAGCCTGGGACTAGCGGGAACCCTCGATAGGGAGACCCAGTACTTC. Amino acid sequence: CASSPSPSLGLAGTLDRETQYF.

This clonotype was seen a handful of times. CDR3 coding DNA: TGTGCCAGCAGTGCCCAGGGAATGGACACTGAAGCTTTCTTT. Translation: CASSAQGMDTEAFF. The rearrangement links TRBV6-5 to TRBJ1-1; TRBD1 is a possible D gene (5 bases). V was shortened by 5 bases and J by 3 bases, with 13 bases between the two germline ends. The CDR3 covers 14 residues. Germline lookup yields CDR1 MNHEY and CDR2 SVGAGI.

This clonotype was counted at least ten times. V gene TRBV2 combines with J gene TRBJ1-2, with no clear D. This CDR3 is 13 amino acids long. Trimming pared 2 bases from V and 6 bases from J, leaving 10 bases between. Looked up from germline, CDR1 is SNHLY and CDR2 is FYNNEI. The CDR3 DNA reads as TGTGCCAGCAGTGAAACTCCAATAGATGGCTACACCTTC. The encoded protein is CASSETPIDGYTF.

This clonotype was recorded a few times. V gene TRBV27 combines with J gene TRBJ1-2, with 8 positions matching TRBD1. After removal of 6 bases from V and 4 bases from J, the junction contained 4 bases not matched to a gene. Germline lookup yields CDR1 MNHEY and CDR2 SMNVEV (reference sequence). This CDR3 is 13 amino acids long. For the CDR3, the DNA is TGTGCCAGCAGCGACGGACAGGGCTATGGCTACACCTTC. Amino acid sequence: CASSDGQGYGYTF.

This clonotype was counted a few times. The junction and the germline gene differ at one end; a read error may be behind it. The V call is TRBV7-8, the J call TRBJ1-4; weak D call: TRBD1 (5 bases). The CDR3 is 17 residues long. From germline, CDR1 is SGHVS and CDR2 FQNEAQ. CDR3 nucleotide sequence: TGCGCCAGCAGCCAAGATGGGGGGGATGCAACTAATGAAAAACTGTTTTTT. Protein sequence: CASSQDGGDATNEKLFF.

There are a few counts of this clonotype. V is TRBV9 and J is TRBJ1-2; no clear D. This CDR3 is 17 amino acids long. Per germline, CDR1 SGDLS and CDR2 YYNGEE. Deletions cut 3 bases from V and 4 bases from J, with 22 bases between. The CDR3 DNA reads as TGTGCCAGCAGCGCCGAAATCCGCTCGCCTTGGAGCTATGGCTACACCTTC. Amino acids: CASSAEIRSPWSYGYTF.

This clonotype was counted a few times. The chain combines TRBV5-1 with TRBJ2-7, with D uncertain. The germline V and J ends were trimmed by 0 bases and 2 bases, with 6 bases remaining between them. The germline gives CDR1 SGHRS, CDR2 YFSETQ. The CDR3 is 13 amino acids. CDR3 in amino acids: CASSLASTYEQYF. The CDR3 nucleotides read TGCGCCAGCAGCTTGGCCAGTACCTACGAGCAGTACTTC.

This chain links TRBV7-2 with TRBJ2-5, with 7 positions matching TRBD2. Germline V lookup: CDR1 SGHTA, CDR2 FQGNSA. With V trimmed by 4 bases and J by 1 base, 12 bases remained unmatched. The CDR3 length is 17 residues. The CDR3 loop is CASSSRPGLSVQETQYF. CDR3 nucleotide sequence: TGTGCCAGCAGCTCACGCCCGGGACTATCCGTCCAAGAGACCCAGTACTTC.

This clonotype was observed a few times. The chain carries TRBV7-2 and TRBJ2-5, with D perhaps TRBD2 (5 bases). The ends were cut back, 1 base at V and 5 bases at J, with 23 bases in the middle. The CDR3 loop spans 18 amino acids. Germline V gives CDR1 SGHTA, CDR2 FQGNSA. The CDR3 here is CASSLGSTGKGYRETQYF. CDR3 nucleotides: TGTGCCAGCAGCTTAGGATCCACGGGGAAGGGCTACCGGGAGACCCAGTACTTC.

The genes are TRBV20-1 and TRBJ2-7; D ambiguous. With 0 bases removed from V and 7 bases from J, the gap between germline ends came to 7 bases. CDR1 is DFQATT and CDR2 is SNEGSKA in the germline V gene (reference sequence). The CDR3 length is 11 residues. The CDR3 bases are TGCAGTGCTAGAGACCGGCAAGAGCAGTACTTC. Protein product: CSARDRQEQYF.

The V gene is TRBV12-3 or TRBV12-4, the J gene TRBJ2-5; perhaps TRBD1 as D (5 bases). Trimming pared 6 bases from V and 5 bases from J, leaving 19 bases between. This CDR3 region has 15 residues. DNA for the CDR3: TGTGCCAGCAGCCGCTCCGTAGGGGCAGGGGAGACCCAGTACTTC. The encoded protein is CASSRSVGAGETQYF.

This clonotype has a handful of counts. The chain combines TRBV12-3 or TRBV12-4 with TRBJ1-1; 7 nucleotides match TRBD1. CDR3 length equals 14 residues. With 6 bases clipped from V and 3 bases from J, the junction kept 7 bases outside the gene matches. CDR3 sequence (DNA): TGTGCCAGCAGACAACAGGGGCCGCACACTGAAGCTTTCTTT. It encodes CASRQQGPHTEAFF.

This clonotype was seen a few times. This chain connects TRBV29-1 to TRBJ2-7; TRBD1 aligns across 7 bases. This CDR3 is built from 13 residues. Unmatched junction bases numbered 5, after V lost 2 bases and J lost 4 bases. The germline V gene has CDR1 SQVTM and CDR2 ANQGSEA. The CDR3: CSVEKGQPYEQYF. DNA of the CDR3: TGCAGCGTTGAAAAGGGACAGCCGTACGAGCAGTACTTC.

The sample holds many counts of this clonotype. The chain recombines TRBV10-2 with TRBJ2-5; TRBD1 agrees at 7 bases. The germline V gene has CDR1 WSHSY and CDR2 SAAADI. Losses at the gene ends were 6 bases for V and 7 bases for J; bases not matched to a gene: 8. The CDR3 has 13 amino acids. The CDR3 protein is CASSLTGDGTQYF. In DNA, the CDR3 is TGCGCCAGCAGCCTTACAGGGGACGGGACCCAGTACTTC.

The gene calls are TRBV12-3 or TRBV12-4 and TRBJ1-2; 7 positions agree with TRBD1. This CDR3 spans 14 amino acids. Trimming took 6 bases from V and 3 from J; bases not matched to a gene: 7. CDR3 region: CASSPGQAHYGYTF. The DNA of the CDR3 is TGTGCCAGCAGCCCCGGACAGGCACACTATGGCTACACCTTC.